The T cell receptor (beta chain) under discussion was sequenced for a study of T cells after posttransplantation cyclophosphamide. Worth noting for this clone: The antigen remains unidentified.

Treatment was busulfan-fludarabine conditioning, a marrow graft, and cyclophosphamide on days +3 and +4. CDR3 length: 17 residues. Trimming removed 4 bases from V and 2 bases from J; junction bases left unmatched: 13. The germline CDR1 and CDR2 sequences are SGDLS and YYNGEE. Findings and limits, study-wide: Later blood repertoires were often dominated by clones from the donor CD8+ memory compartment. Skin or GI-infiltrating T cells shared few TRB sequences with blood.

Produced via immunoSEQ multiplex PCR; TCRdb's table is partial and in-frame only. The data hold about 4,300 clones, with approximately 80% observed a single time. The material sequenced was PBMCs, taken approximately 30 days after a stem cell transplant with posttransplant cyclophosphamide. The genes are TRBV9 and TRBJ2-5, with 8 bases identical to TRBD2. The clonotype originates from a male patient in his fifties or sixties who received an allogeneic stem cell transplant from an unrelated donor, was CMV-positive, and had acute GVHD only. Some T cells may have originated in the graft donor. The CDR3 nucleotides are TGTGCCAGCAGCCCTCCATATGGTAGCGGGGTACAAGAGACCCAGTACTTC. It is translated as CASSPPYGSGVQETQYF.